This TCR beta chain derives from a study of blood T cell repertoires in COVID-19. CDR3 length equals 12 residues. CDR1 is SNHLY and CDR2 is FYNNEI in the germline V gene. V was clipped by 10 bases and J by 7 bases, with 11 bases between them. The table came from immunoSEQ multiplex PCR; TCRdb's copy has only in-frame clones and leaves some out. Of under 85,000 clones detected, around nine tenths appear once; the ten largest clones hold 10% to 15%. The TCR originated in a man between 65 and 85 years old with active or convalescent COVID-19. V gene TRBV2 combines with J gene TRBJ1-6, with D possibly matching TRBD1 (5 bases). Sequenced sample: peripheral blood. CDR3 in amino acids: CATQRGNSPLHF. The CDR3, as DNA: TGTGCCACCCAAAGGGGAAATTCACCCCTCCACTTT. Full variable domain (rest looked up from reference TRBV2 and TRBJ1-6): EPEVTQTPSHQVTQMGQEVILRCVPISNHLYFYWYRQILGQKVEFLVSFYNNEISEKSEIFDDQFSVERPDGSNFTLKIRSTKLEDSAMYFCATQRGNSPLHFGNGTRLTVT.